What follows are 19 T cell receptor beta chains derived from one specimen sequenced in a study of T cell responses to AZD1222 COVID-19 vaccine. Measured with immunoSEQ multiplex PCR; TCRdb has only the in-frame clones, and not every one. This repertoire shows about 160,000 clones, about nine tenths found once; its top ten account for 1.5%. The source was peripheral blood, collected on day 0 of AZD1222 vaccination. The receptor source for this set is an adult in good health.

V and J are TRBV5-1 and TRBJ2-1; 11 bases map to TRBD1. Losses at the gene ends were 3 bases for V and 10 bases for J; bases not matched to a gene: 9. In germline, CDR1 is SGHRS, CDR2 YFSETQ. The CDR3 is 15 residues long. CDR3 nucleotide sequence: TGCGCCAGCAGCTGGACAGGGGGCGCCGGAAACGAGCAGTTCTTC. Its translation is CASSWTGGAGNEQFF.

This clone was recorded once. This sequence joins TRBV6-2 or TRBV6-3 and TRBJ1-5, with D perhaps TRBD1 (6 bases). Germline-derived CDR1 and CDR2 are MNHEY and SVGEGT. With 5 bases removed from V and 9 bases from J, the gap between germline ends came to 20 bases. The CDR3 runs to 15 residues. The CDR3 here is CASSPTGALAWPQHF. The CDR3 DNA is TGTGCCAGCAGTCCGACAGGAGCCCTAGCGTGGCCCCAGCATTTT.

This clone was seen a single time. This chain's CDR3 is CASSSGGGTEKLFF. The CDR3 DNA follows: TGTGCCAGCAGTTCCGGTGGGGGGACTGAAAAACTGTTTTTT. The chain combines TRBV6-5 with TRBJ1-4; tentative D call: TRBD1 (5 bases). CDR1 MNHEY and CDR2 SVGAGI come from the germline V gene. The CDR3 spans 14 residues. V gave up 4 bases and J gave up 7 bases, with 13 bases separating them.

This sequence joins TRBV7-6 and TRBJ2-7, with D perhaps matching TRBD1 or TRBD2 (7 bases each). CDR1 is SGHVS and CDR2 is FNYEAQ in the germline V gene. The CDR3 has 15 residues. V lost 6 bases to trimming and J lost 5 bases, with 20 bases between them. CDR3 residues: CASSYNRGGEHEQYF. The CDR3 region has the DNA TGTGCCAGCAGTTATAACAGGGGAGGGGAACACGAGCAGTACTTC. Full variable domain (missing parts from reference TRBV7-6 and TRBJ2-7): GAGVSQSPRYKVTKRGQDVALRCDPISGHVSLYWYRQALGQGPEFLTYFNYEAQQDKSGLPNDRFSAERPEGSISTLTIQRTEQRDSAMYRCASSYNRGGEHEQYFGPGTRLTVT.

The rearrangement links TRBV6-2 or TRBV6-3 to TRBJ1-6; D gene uncertain. This CDR3 is 14 amino acids long. Germline assignment: CDR1 MNHEY and CDR2 SVGEGT. V was trimmed by 8 bases and J by 5 bases, leaving 13 bases between them. For the CDR3, the DNA is TGTGCCAGCCGCCTAAATGGTCATAATTCACCCCTCCACTTT. Protein: CASRLNGHNSPLHF.

The J gene is TRBJ1-3, the V gene TRBV28, with 8 bases lining up with TRBD1. Germline V gene data show CDR1 as MDHEN and CDR2 as SYDVKM. There are 15 residues in the CDR3. J was trimmed by 5 bases and V by 7 bases; bases with no gene match: 10. In DNA, the CDR3 is TGTGCCAGCACACAGGGGGACTTTATGAGAAACACCATATATTTT. Protein: CASTQGDFMRNTIYF.

The chain combines TRBV28 with TRBJ1-1; 9 bases are shared with TRBD1. V lost 5 bases, J lost 2 bases, and 9 bases stayed unmatched. Germline CDR1 is MDHEN and CDR2 is SYDVKM. The CDR3 totals 16 residues. This CDR3 is CASSPGQGVGNTEAFF. CDR3 DNA sequence: TGTGCCAGCAGTCCGGGACAGGGTGTGGGTAACACTGAAGCTTTCTTT. The whole variable domain, filled in from reference TRBV28 and TRBJ1-1, reads DVKVTQSSRYLVKRTGEKVFLECVQDMDHENMFWYRQDPGLGLRLIYFSYDVKMKEKGDIPEGYSVSREKKERFSLILESASTNQTSMYLCASSPGQGVGNTEAFFGQGTRLTVV.

This clone appeared a single time. V usage is TRBV2 and J usage is TRBJ2-3; 7 bases are a match to TRBD2. The CDR3 is 15 amino acids. Per germline, CDR1 SNHLY and CDR2 FYNNEI. V shed 3 bases, J shed 2 bases, and the junction held 5 bases outside the gene matches. The CDR3 nucleotides are TGTGCCAGCAGTGATCCAGCGGGGATCACAGATACGCAGTATTTT. It is translated as CASSDPAGITDTQYF. The full variable domain, completed using reference TRBV2 and TRBJ2-3, is EPEVTQTPSHQVTQMGQEVILRCVPISNHLYFYWYRQILGQKVEFLVSFYNNEISEKSEIFDDQFSVERPDGSNFTLKIRSTKLEDSAMYFCASSDPAGITDTQYFGPGTRLTVL.

This clone occurred once. The chain has TRBV27 and TRBJ1-5; D possibly corresponds to TRBD1 (5 bases). The germline gives CDR1 MNHEY, CDR2 SMNVEV (reference sequence). The CDR3 covers 15 residues. Trimming took off 7 bases at V and 3 bases at J, with 16 bases between the two ends. DNA for the CDR3: TGTGCCAGCACTCCCTTCCCCGGGGCCAATCAGCCCCAGCATTTT. This translates into CASTPFPGANQPQHF.

The chain joins TRBV28 to TRBJ2-1, with D possibly being TRBD2 (5 bases). V dropped 7 bases and J dropped 3 bases, with 16 bases sitting between them. Germline V gene data show CDR1 as MDHEN and CDR2 as SYDVKM. The CDR3 covers 15 residues. CDR3 amino acids: CASIQTLTSYNEQFF. As DNA, the CDR3 is TGTGCCAGCATCCAGACATTAACTAGCTACAATGAGCAGTTCTTC.

This clone was seen a few times. The chain carries TRBV6-1 and TRBJ1-4, with a weak D call TRBD1 (5 bases). This CDR3 region has 16 residues. Germline V gene lookup returns CDR1 MNHNS and CDR2 SASEGT. Trimming left V 0 bases short and J 4 bases short, with 12 bases between. The CDR3 sequence: CASSEARRGRNEKLFF. The CDR3 DNA is TGTGCCAGCAGTGAAGCCCGGAGGGGACGTAATGAAAAACTGTTTTTT.

The genes are TRBV5-6 and TRBJ1-1; D gene ambiguous. This CDR3 region has 14 residues. V was pared by 1 base and J by 5 bases, with 12 bases between. CDR1 and CDR2 from the germline V gene are SGHDT and YYEEEE. The CDR3 spells CASSLLTVWTEAFF. The CDR3 DNA reads TGTGCCAGCAGCTTGCTGACGGTTTGGACTGAAGCTTTCTTT.

The rearrangement uses TRBV10-2 and TRBJ1-6, with TRBD1 matching 10 bases. The CDR3 loop spans 13 amino acids. With V trimmed by 8 bases and J by 10 bases, 5 bases remained unmatched. Looked up from germline, CDR1 is WSHSY and CDR2 is SAAADI. CDR3 loop: CASGDRGQSPLHF. DNA for the CDR3: TGCGCCAGCGGGGACAGGGGTCAATCACCCCTCCACTTT.

V gene TRBV27 combines with J gene TRBJ1-2; 8 positions agree with TRBD1. Germline V lookup: CDR1 MNHEY, CDR2 SMNVEV (reference sequence). Losses at the gene ends were 5 bases for V and 4 bases for J; bases not matched to a gene: 15. The CDR3 covers 17 residues. The CDR3 sequence is CASSIEFQGARGYGYTF. CDR3 nucleotides: TGTGCCAGCAGTATAGAATTTCAGGGGGCGCGGGGCTATGGCTACACCTTC.

The V call is TRBV20-1, the J call TRBJ2-1, with 11 bases identical to TRBD2. The V gene's germline CDR1 is DFQATT and CDR2 SNEGSKA (reference sequence). Trimming took 3 bases from V and 0 from J; bases not matched to a gene: 16. There are 20 residues in the CDR3. The CDR3 DNA reads as TGCAGTGCTAGTGTCGGGACTAGCGGCTCCGCTAAGAGCTCCTACAATGAGCAGTTCTTC. It yields the protein CSASVGTSGSAKSSYNEQFF.

The CDR3 loop is CASSIPTGRPQHF. Here the CDR3 DNA reads TGTGCCAGTAGTATCCCCACAGGGCGGCCCCAGCATTTT. The chain has TRBV19 and TRBJ1-5; D may be TRBD1 (6 bases). With 3 bases removed from V and 9 bases from J, the gap between germline ends came to 12 bases. Germline-derived CDR1 and CDR2 are LNHDA and SQIVND (reference sequence). This CDR3 comprises 13 residues.

This clone has just a few counts. The rearrangement joins TRBV29-1 to TRBJ1-2; the D gene is possibly TRBD1 (5 bases). The germline CDR1 and CDR2 sequences are SQVTM and ANQGSEA. This CDR3 is built from 15 residues. V was trimmed by 3 bases and J by 3 bases, leaving 17 bases between them. CDR3 DNA: TGCAGCGTTGAGCCCCTGGGAGGGGACCACTATGGCTACACCTTC. Encoded protein: CSVEPLGGDHYGYTF.

V gene TRBV9 combines with J gene TRBJ2-2; D tentatively fits TRBD1 or TRBD2 (6 bases each). CDR1 is SGDLS, CDR2 YYNGEE, per germline. The CDR3 extends over 13 amino acids. V was pared by 4 bases and J by 7 bases, with 11 bases between. CDR3 in DNA: TGTGCCAGCAGCTTTGGGGGGCTCGGGGAGCTGTTTTTT. Residues: CASSFGGLGELFF.

Notes on this clone: Other DNA sequences in this specimen translate into the identical CDR3. The chain joins TRBV5-4 to TRBJ1-6, with 9 bases fitting TRBD1. The ends lost 5 bases at V and 7 bases at J; junction bases unmatched: 4. The CDR3 contains 14 residues. Germline CDR1 reads SGHNT; CDR2 reads YYREEE (reference sequence). Here the CDR3 DNA reads TGTGCCAGCAGTCCGGGACAGGGCAATTCACCCCTCCACTTT. It is translated as CASSPGQGNSPLHF. Together with reference TRBV5-4 and TRBJ1-6, the CDR3 gives the full variable domain: ETGVTQSPTHLIKTRGQQVTLRCSSQSGHNTVSWYQQALGQGPQFIFQYYREEENGRGNFPPRFSGLQFPNYSSELNVNALELDDSALYLCASSPGQGNSPLHFGNGTRLTVT.